This T cell receptor (beta chain) was profiled in a study of spatial heterogeneity in lung cancer. Specified time point: sample taken at primary tumor resection. Samples were donated by 72 untreated early-stage non-small cell lung cancer patients. Sequencing of whole RNA from tumor, nontumor lung or frozen PBMC involved no sorting. This CDR3 has 16 amino acids. Germline lookup yields CDR1 DFQATT and CDR2 SNEGSKA (reference sequence). V dropped 0 bases and J dropped 5; count of bases not matched to a gene: 11. Individually, TCR cDNA molecules were each labelled with a unique molecular identifier. Each CDR3 protein gets one entry after TCRdb re-called the 5' RACE reads with MiXCR. The repertoire holds 24,000 or so distinct CDR3 sequences, about 7% seen once, with approximately 15% in the top ten. By sample fraction, this clonotype is medium-sized.

This receptor was identified in a male donor with early-stage non-small cell lung cancer. Here the sequenced sample was PBMCs, taken at surgery. This chain connects TRBV20-1 to TRBJ2-7, with 9 bases aligning to TRBD1. The CDR3: CSAREPSTGGWHEQYF. The CDR3 DNA reads as TGCAGTGCTAGAGAACCCTCGACAGGGGGATGGCACGAGCAGTACTTC.